This T cell receptor (beta chain) was retrieved from a study of OX40 agonist ivuxolimab in advanced cancers. The CDR3 sequence is 16 residues long. The V gene's germline CDR1 is MNHEY and CDR2 SMNVEV (reference sequence). V gave up 5 bases and J gave up 0 bases, with 11 bases separating them. The repertoire was sequenced with immunoSEQ multiplex PCR; TCRdb's copy has only in-frame clones and lacks some. The sample contains 50,000 to 75,000 clones, 92% of which appear only once. Sequencing used CD4+ or CD8+ T cells sorted from blood, obtained in a trial of the OX40 agonist ivuxolimab. The TCR sequence derives from an adult with an advanced solid tumor such as melanoma, head and neck, liver or kidney cancer. V usage is TRBV27 and J usage is TRBJ2-6; D unresolved. CDR3 amino acids: CASSPRWSSGANVLTF. DNA for the CDR3: TGTGCCAGCAGTCCCCGTTGGAGCTCTGGGGCCAACGTCCTGACTTTC.